Sequencing of this T cell receptor (beta chain) was carried out in a study of blood T cell repertoires in COVID-19. Overall study context: COVID-19 samples collected from the United States, Italy and Spain covered acute and convalescent phases. PBMCs, B-cell-depleted T cells, or T cells provided the cDNA or gDNA that made up the material.

Authors' analysis steps: It was from reference gene primer amplification that nucleated cell counts were estimated. Repertoires were generated with immunoSEQ multiplex PCR, while TCRdb's copy carries only in-frame clones and drops some. That table is the source of V, J and clone size, and D and trimming were worked out from the DNA. The repertoire consists of 390,000 or so clones, with about nine tenths occurring once and the leading ten covering more than 1.4%. CDR1 MNHEY and CDR2 SMNVEV come from the germline V gene (reference sequence). CDR3 length equals 15 residues. With V trimmed by 3 bases and J by 7 bases, 4 bases remained unmatched.

The clonotype originates from a woman in her 30s with active or convalescent COVID-19. The rearrangement joins TRBV27 to TRBJ1-6, with 9 bases matching TRBD1. The sample consisted of peripheral blood. CDR3 in amino acids: CASSFSGQGNSPLHF. CDR3 nucleotide sequence: TGTGCCAGCAGTTTTTCCGGACAGGGGAATTCACCCCTCCACTTT.